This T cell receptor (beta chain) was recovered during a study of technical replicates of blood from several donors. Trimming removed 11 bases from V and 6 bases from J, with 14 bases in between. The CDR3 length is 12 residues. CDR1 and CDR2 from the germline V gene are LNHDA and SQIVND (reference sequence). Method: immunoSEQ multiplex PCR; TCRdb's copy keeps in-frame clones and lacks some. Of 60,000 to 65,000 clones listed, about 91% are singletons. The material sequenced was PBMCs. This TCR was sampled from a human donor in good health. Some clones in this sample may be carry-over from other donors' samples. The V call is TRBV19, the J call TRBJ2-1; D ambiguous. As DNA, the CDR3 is TGTGCCCGGGTCACGAGTCTCAATGAGCAGTTCTTC. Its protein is CARVTSLNEQFF.